This T cell receptor (beta chain) was sequenced in a study of T-cell reconstitution after alpha-beta-depleted transplantation in children listed by TCRdb under 2016. As for the study more broadly: The study quantitatively tracked T-cell immune reconstitution after TCRalphabeta/CD19-depleted allogeneic hematopoietic cell transplantation in children using TCR repertoire profiling.

Including cysteine and phenylalanine, the CDR3 has 19 amino acids. Solely the CDR3 DNA is kept, with 57 bases framed from the first base. Sequences PRHDT (CDR1) and FYEKMQ (CDR2) are obtained from the germline V gene (reference sequence). Unmatched junction bases come to 17, with V trimmed by 5 bases and J by 0 bases. Of note for this clonotype: Its antigen is unknown. No clone much larger than this one lies a single base away; base qualities are absent.

Receptor amplification or capture employed PCR. TCRdb shows the sequencer as Illumina HiSeq 2500. To normalize quantification of the TCRbeta repertoire, the TCR libraries were built with molecular barcoding that relied on unique molecular identifiers. The public sequencing data were trimmed at Q25 with fastp and processed into clonotypes with MiXCR by TCRdb, which kept only in-frame beta chains. Rows are combined by CDR3 protein, so each entry shows the most common genes and DNA. The sample yields 780,000 or so distinct CDR3 sequences; roughly 15% were counted once. The ten most abundant clones make up approximately 4.5% of the sample. What the study reported, not specific to this receptor: Over the following months the frequencies of hyperexpanded clones went down, and after one year T-cell counts and TCRbeta diversity were mostly credited to newly produced T cells. Apparently early alphabetaT-cell count recovery about two months after transplant reportedly relied on only several hundred rapidly expanded clones derived from non-depleted graft cells. In some patients, the high TCRbeta diversity seen at day 60 was put down to recipient T cells and intrathymic progenitors that had survived conditioning.

The treatment or condition label, as the study defines it: allogeneic hematopoietic cell transplantation with graft depleted of TCRalphabeta T cells and CD19 B cells. The transplant recipients were children given TCRalphabeta/CD19-depleted allogeneic hematopoietic cell grafts. The chain is made from TRBV13 and TRBJ2-3; 7 nucleotides in the junction match TRBD2. Sequencing used PBMCs, mostly from graft donor cells, obtained 360 days after TCRalphabeta/CD19-depleted stem cell transplant. This receptor was taken from a male patient aged 5 to 17 who had a stem cell transplant for acute lymphoblastic leukemia, so the T cells may come from the graft donor. This receptor has the CDR3 CASSASSGNSYSSTDTQYF. The DNA reads TGTGCCAGCAGCGCCTCTAGCGGCAATTCCTATTCTAGCACAGATACGCAGTATTTT.